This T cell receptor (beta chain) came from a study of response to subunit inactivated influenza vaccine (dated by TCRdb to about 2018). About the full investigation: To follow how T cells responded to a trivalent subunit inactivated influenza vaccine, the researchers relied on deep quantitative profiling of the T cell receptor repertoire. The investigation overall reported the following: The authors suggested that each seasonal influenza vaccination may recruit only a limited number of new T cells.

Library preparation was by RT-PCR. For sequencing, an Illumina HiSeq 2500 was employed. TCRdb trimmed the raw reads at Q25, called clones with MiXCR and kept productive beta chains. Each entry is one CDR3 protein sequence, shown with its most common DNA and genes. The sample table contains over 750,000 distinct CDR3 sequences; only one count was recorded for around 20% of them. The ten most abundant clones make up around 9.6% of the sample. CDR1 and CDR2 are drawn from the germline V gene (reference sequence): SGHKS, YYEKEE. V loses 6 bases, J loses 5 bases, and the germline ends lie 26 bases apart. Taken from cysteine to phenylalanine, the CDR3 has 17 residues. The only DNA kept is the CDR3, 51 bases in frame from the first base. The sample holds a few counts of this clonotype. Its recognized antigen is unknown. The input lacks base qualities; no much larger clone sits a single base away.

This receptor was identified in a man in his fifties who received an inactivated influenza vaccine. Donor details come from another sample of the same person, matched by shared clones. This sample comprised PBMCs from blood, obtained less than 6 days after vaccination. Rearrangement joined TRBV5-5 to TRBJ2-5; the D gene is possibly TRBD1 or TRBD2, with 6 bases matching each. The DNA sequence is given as TGTGCCAGCATCAACGTCCCCCTTCGGGGGCGAAAGGAGACCCAGTACTTC. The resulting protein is CASINVPLRGRKETQYF.